These 20 T cell receptor beta chains share one sample of origin, sequenced in a study of cytomegalovirus exposure and HLA in healthy donors. Primers: 60 Vbeta forward and 13 Jbeta reverse. Clones were sequenced by immunoSEQ multiplex PCR, and TCRdb holds only the in-frame ones, with some missing. Of 150,000 to 200,000 clones in the sample, roughly three quarters were seen once. Specimen: PBMCs. Receptors originate from a man between 18 and 35 years old in good health and CMV-seropositive.

The sample holds a few counts of this clone. The chain has TRBV5-6 and TRBJ1-1; D remains ambiguous. Germline-derived CDR1 and CDR2 are SGHDT and YYEEEE. The CDR3 spans 13 residues. Trimming took off 7 bases at V and 0 bases at J, with 10 bases between the two ends. The CDR3 sequence: CASSRGLNTEAFF. The DNA for the CDR3 is TGTGCCAGCTCCAGAGGGTTGAACACTGAAGCTTTCTTT.

The J gene is TRBJ1-1, the V gene TRBV6-1, with D perhaps TRBD1 (6 bases). The V end lost 4 bases, the J end lost 3 bases, and 21 bases lay between the germline ends. There are 17 residues in the CDR3. CDR1 MNHNS and CDR2 SASEGT come from the germline V gene. This CDR3 reads CASSGRQAGFGYTEAFF. In nucleotides, the CDR3 is TGTGCCAGCAGTGGTCGACAGGCGGGTTTTGGGTACACTGAAGCTTTCTTT.

This clone was counted only a few times. The chain combines TRBV11-3 with TRBJ1-1, with TRBD1 identical over 7 bases. V lost 8 bases and J lost 0; bases outside the gene matches: 6. The CDR3 has 14 residues. Germline V gene sequence: CDR1 SGHNT, CDR2 YENEEA. The CDR3 region has the DNA TGTGCCAGCGGGCTCCAGGGGGTGAACACTGAAGCTTTCTTT. It specifies CASGLQGVNTEAFF.

The DNA for the CDR3 is TGTGCCAGCAGCCCTAGCGCGGGATTCTCTGGGGCCAACGTCCTGACTTTC. This sequence encodes CASSPSAGFSGANVLTF. The chain couples TRBV7-2 to TRBJ2-6, with D tentatively TRBD2 (6 bases). Germline CDR1 SGHTA, CDR2 FQGNSA. The length of the CDR3 is 17 residues. Trimming pared 5 bases from V and 0 bases from J, leaving 14 bases between.

A few counts support this clone. The rearrangement joins TRBV5-1 to TRBJ2-1; a weak D match, TRBD1 (5 bases). Trimming stripped 0 bases from V and 4 bases from J, with 5 bases between. CDR3 size: 13 residues. Germline V gives CDR1 SGHRS, CDR2 YFSETQ. The CDR3, as DNA: TGCGCCAGCAGCTTGGGACAGTACAATGAGCAGTTCTTC. This encodes CASSLGQYNEQFF.

V usage is TRBV7-7 and J usage is TRBJ2-7, with a weak D call TRBD1 (5 bases). Germline lookup yields CDR1 SSHAT and CDR2 FNYEAQ (reference sequence). This CDR3 contains 12 residues. CDR3 bases: TGTGCTAGCAGCTGCAGGACACAGAGCCAGTACGTC. Amino acid sequence: CASSCRTQSQYV.

The rearrangement links TRBV5-1 to TRBJ2-1; D is possibly TRBD2 (6 bases). Germline CDR1 reads SGHRS; CDR2 reads YFSETQ. V was shortened by 0 bases and J by 2 bases, with 12 bases between the two germline ends. The CDR3 spans 16 residues. CDR3 sequence reads: CASSLVSASAYNEQFF. The DNA for the CDR3 is TGCGCCAGCAGCTTGGTGTCGGCTAGCGCCTACAATGAGCAGTTCTTC.

V is TRBV5-1 and J is TRBJ1-2; TRBD1 matches at 9 bases. The junction had 8 bases not matched to a gene; V was cut back by 3 bases and J by 2 bases. The germline gives CDR1 SGHRS, CDR2 YFSETQ. There are 16 residues in the CDR3. CDR3 loop: CASSWGDRDPNYGYTF. The CDR3 DNA reads TGCGCCAGCAGCTGGGGGGACAGGGACCCCAACTATGGCTACACCTTC.

This sequence joins TRBV4-1 and TRBJ1-1, with 8 bases fitting TRBD1. Germline-derived CDR1 and CDR2 are MGHRA and YSYEKL. V shed 4 bases and J 5 bases; nucleotides not matched to a gene: 6. CDR3 length: 14 residues. The CDR3 reads CASSRTGTVTEAFF. The CDR3 DNA reads as TGCGCCAGCAGCCGGACAGGGACCGTAACTGAAGCTTTCTTT.

The rearrangement uses TRBV29-1 and TRBJ1-4; a possible D gene is TRBD1 (5 bases). The germline V gene has CDR1 SQVTM and CDR2 ANQGSEA. This CDR3 region has 17 residues. The ends were cut back, 7 bases at V and 0 bases at J, with 21 bases in the middle. CDR3 amino acids: CSAHGAGSTATNEKLFF. The DNA for the CDR3 is TGCAGCGCTCACGGGGCGGGATCCACGGCAACTAATGAAAAACTGTTTTTT.

The chain uses TRBV29-1 and TRBJ2-2; D uncertain. CDR3 length: 14 residues. Germline CDR1 is SQVTM and CDR2 is ANQGSEA. Trimming removed 6 bases from V and 3 bases from J, with 14 bases in between. CDR3 coding DNA: TGCAGCGTCGCCACCGGGTCCCACACCGGGGAGCTGTTTTTT. This translates into CSVATGSHTGELFF.

The V and J genes are TRBV5-1 and TRBJ2-1, with D perhaps matching TRBD1 (5 bases). Deletions cut 4 bases from V and 10 bases from J, with 12 bases between. Germline assignment: CDR1 SGHRS and CDR2 YFSETQ. This CDR3 contains 12 residues. DNA for the CDR3: TGCGCCAGCAGCCCGCGGCAGGGCGAGCAGTTCTTC. Residues: CASSPRQGEQFF.

This sequence joins TRBV27 and TRBJ2-2; D remains ambiguous. V dropped 8 bases and J dropped 6 bases, with 16 bases sitting between them. The V gene's germline CDR1 is MNHEY and CDR2 SMNVEV (reference sequence). The CDR3 has 14 amino acids. The CDR3 DNA reads TGTGCCAGCCGCCTATACGGTGAACCCGGGGAGCTGTTTTTT. Its translation is CASRLYGEPGELFF.

The chain uses TRBV5-4 and TRBJ2-5, with TRBD2 matching over 11 bases. V lost 4 bases to trimming and J lost 2 bases; unmatched junction nucleotides: 4. The CDR3 extends over 15 amino acids. In germline, CDR1 is SGHNT, CDR2 YYREEE (reference sequence). The CDR3 DNA is TGTGCCAGCAGCCATAGCGGGGGGGGACAAGAGACCCAGTACTTC. Its translation: CASSHSGGGQETQYF.

The chain combines TRBV6-1 with TRBJ2-7; 10 positions agree with TRBD2. Looked up from germline, CDR1 is MNHNS and CDR2 is SASEGT. The CDR3 length is 14 residues. Trimming removed 3 bases from V and 6 bases from J; junction bases left unmatched: 5. Here the CDR3 DNA reads TGTGCCAGCAGTGATGCTAGCGGGAGAGGCGAGCAGTACGTC. The encoded protein is CASSDASGRGEQYV.

The chain uses TRBV25-1 and TRBJ1-5; TRBD1 aligns across 11 bases. J gave up 3 bases and V 6 bases, and 7 bases lay outside the gene matches. This CDR3 has 16 amino acids. Germline V lookup: CDR1 MGHDK, CDR2 SYGVNS. DNA of the CDR3: TGTGCCAGCAGCCCTCGGGACAGGGGGGACAATCAGCCCCAGCATTTT. It specifies CASSPRDRGDNQPQHF.

The chain uses TRBV28 and TRBJ2-4, with 10 positions matching TRBD2. This CDR3 has 20 amino acids. Trimming cost V 5 bases and J 3 bases; bases outside gene matches: 19. Germline CDR1 is MDHEN and CDR2 is SYDVKM. CDR3 DNA: TGTGCCAGCAGTCCTCCCCTGGGAGAGCGGGGGGGCCGGAGCAAAAACATTCAGTACTTC. Translation gives CASSPPLGERGGRSKNIQYF.

This rearrangement joins TRBV19 to TRBJ2-2; D possibly corresponds to TRBD1 (5 bases). This CDR3 is 14 amino acids long. Trimming stripped 2 bases from V and 1 base from J, with 5 bases between. Germline loops: CDR1 LNHDA, CDR2 SQIVND (reference sequence). The CDR3 DNA sequence: TGTGCCAGTAGTATAAGGGGGAACACCGGGGAGCTGTTTTTT. It yields the protein CASSIRGNTGELFF.

The chain carries TRBV9 and TRBJ1-5; D not certain. Germline V CDR1 and CDR2: SGDLS, YYNGEE. This CDR3 has 15 residues. The ends were cut back, 0 bases at V and 0 bases at J, with 7 bases in the middle. Here the CDR3 reads CASSVGQYSNQPQHF. CDR3 DNA sequence: TGTGCCAGCAGCGTAGGCCAGTATAGCAATCAGCCCCAGCATTTT.

CDR3 region: CASSLDLGTQYF. CDR3 DNA sequence: TGTGCCAGCAGCTTAGACCTAGGGACCCAGTACTTC. This chain uses TRBV11-3 with TRBJ2-5; D gene uncertain. The CDR3 runs 12 residues. Trimming stripped 0 bases from V and 7 bases from J, with 6 bases between. Germline CDR1 is SGHNT and CDR2 is YENEEA.